A single sample gave rise to the 20 T cell receptor beta chains below, sequenced in a study of blood T cell repertoires in COVID-19. Sequencing was performed with immunoSEQ multiplex PCR; in TCRdb, only in-frame clones are kept and a portion is missing. The table has some 400,000 clones, around nine tenths seen once. Sample: peripheral blood. These TCRs come from a human donor in a cohort sampled during active COVID-19.

This chain joins TRBV2 and TRBJ2-7; D is perhaps TRBD2 (5 bases). Germline CDR1 is SNHLY and CDR2 is FYNNEI. CDR3 length: 13 residues. V shed 3 bases and J shed 0 bases, with 6 bases lying between them. CDR3 region: CASSDGVSYEQYF. Written as DNA, the CDR3 is TGTGCCAGCAGTGACGGGGTCTCCTACGAGCAGTACTTC.

This clone was picked up a small number of times. In DNA form, the CDR3 reads TGTGCCAGCAGCAAGACTAGCGGGAGGGCCCCCACAGATACGCAGTATTTT. This encodes CASSKTSGRAPTDTQYF. The V call is TRBV21-1, the J call TRBJ2-3; the D call in the table, TRBD2, was not verified against the DNA. TRBV21-1 is reported as a pseudogene. The CDR3 is made up of 17 amino acids.

CDR3 nucleotides: TGTGCCGGGGGGGGACACGAAGCTTTCTTT. Translation gives CAGGGHEAFF. The V gene is TRBV6-5, the J gene TRBJ1-1, with TRBD1 as a possible D gene (6 bases). The V end lost 11 bases, the J end lost 8 bases, and 12 bases lay between the germline ends. Germline V CDR1 and CDR2: MNHEY, SVGAGI. The CDR3 totals 10 residues.

The chain employs TRBV14 and TRBJ2-7; D may be TRBD1 (5 bases). Germline V gene data show CDR1 as SGHDN and CDR2 as FVKESK. The CDR3 runs 15 residues. Deletions cut 1 base from V and 3 bases from J, with 13 bases between. The CDR3 here is CASSQVKAGFYEQYF. CDR3 DNA sequence: TGTGCCAGCAGCCAAGTAAAGGCAGGGTTCTACGAGCAGTACTTC. The variable domain in full, with the rest retrieved from reference TRBV14 and TRBJ2-7, is EAGVTQFPSHSVIEKGQTVTLRCDPISGHDNLYWYRRVMGKEIKFLLHFVKESKQDESGMPNNRFLAERTGGTYSTLKVQPAELEDSGVYFCASSQVKAGFYEQYFGPGTRLTVT.

The chain employs TRBV5-1 and TRBJ2-7; 9 positions agree with TRBD1. The V gene end was trimmed by 9 bases and the J gene end by 6 bases; junction bases not matched to a gene: 10. Germline CDR1 reads SGHRS; CDR2 reads YFSETQ. The CDR3 length is 13 residues. The chain's CDR3 is CATGRDRDSEQYF. The CDR3 DNA is TGCGCCACTGGCCGGGACAGGGATAGCGAGCAGTACTTC.

V usage is TRBV7-8 and J usage is TRBJ1-2; D may be TRBD1 (5 bases). The germline V and J ends were trimmed by 1 base and 8 bases, with 11 bases remaining between them. From germline, CDR1 is SGHVS and CDR2 FQNEAQ. This CDR3 comprises 13 residues. This CDR3 is CASSLGGTSGYTF. The CDR3 nucleotides read TGTGCCAGCAGCTTAGGCGGGACTTCGGGCTACACCTTC.

The rearrangement joins TRBV9 to TRBJ2-3; D may be TRBD1 (5 bases). With 1 base removed from V and 3 bases from J, the gap between germline ends came to 15 bases. The CDR3 covers 16 residues. The germline CDR1 and CDR2 sequences are SGDLS and YYNGEE. The CDR3: CASSVRGRGGTDTQYF. The DNA for the CDR3 is TGTGCCAGCAGCGTAAGAGGAAGGGGCGGTACAGATACGCAGTATTTT.

V gene TRBV19 combines with J gene TRBJ2-5; TRBD2 agrees at 11 bases. CDR3 length: 16 amino acids. The V and J ends lost 5 bases and 2 bases, in that order; junction bases with no gene match: 7. Germline-derived CDR1 and CDR2 are LNHDA and SQIVND (reference sequence). This CDR3 reads CASSVSGRVKQETQYF. The CDR3 DNA reads TGTGCCAGTAGTGTTAGCGGGAGGGTTAAACAAGAGACCCAGTACTTC. Together with reference TRBV19 and TRBJ2-5, the CDR3 gives the full variable domain: DGGITQSPKYLFRKEGQNVTLSCEQNLNHDAMYWYRQDPGQGLRLIYYSQIVNDFQKGDIAEGYSVSREKKESFPLTVTSAQKNPTAFYLCASSVSGRVKQETQYFGPGTRLLVL.

The chain employs TRBV30 and TRBJ1-2; 7 bases are shared with TRBD1. The J segment lost 6 bases and the V segment lost 2 bases, leaving 12 bases of the junction unmatched. The germline gives CDR1 GTSNPN, CDR2 SVGIG (reference sequence). The CDR3 is made up of 15 amino acids. This chain's CDR3 is CAWSRGLGWGHGYTF. In nucleotides, the CDR3 is TGTGCCTGGAGTAGGGGGCTGGGTTGGGGTCATGGCTACACCTTC.

This chain connects TRBV4-1 to TRBJ1-1; 8 bases fit TRBD1. CDR1 and CDR2 from the germline V gene are MGHRA and YSYEKL. The CDR3 totals 16 residues. After removal of 1 base from V and 4 bases from J, the junction contained 8 bases not matched to a gene. CDR3 region: CASSQVVDRGGTEAFF. In DNA, the CDR3 is TGCGCCAGCAGCCAAGTAGTCGACAGGGGCGGCACTGAAGCTTTCTTT.

This clone was counted between two and nine times. V usage is TRBV28 and J usage is TRBJ2-1, with 9 nucleotides matching TRBD1. CDR3 length: 15 amino acids. Germline V CDR1 and CDR2: MDHEN, SYDVKM. V lost 6 bases and J lost 5; bases outside the gene matches: 8. The CDR3 DNA reads as TGTGCCAGCAGCTCTTTGGGACAGGGAAACAATGAGCAGTTCTTC. Residues: CASSSLGQGNNEQFF.

On this clone: Different DNA sequences within this sample yield the same CDR3. CDR3 sequence: CASSFGLAGGLYEQYF. The DNA for the CDR3 is TGCGCCAGCAGCTTCGGCCTAGCGGGGGGGCTGTACGAGCAGTACTTC. This chain connects TRBV5-1 to TRBJ2-7; 12 positions match TRBD2. The J segment lost 4 bases and the V segment lost 2 bases, leaving 7 bases of the junction unmatched. The germline CDR1 and CDR2 sequences are SGHRS and YFSETQ. The CDR3 spans 16 residues.

The V call is TRBV5-1, the J call TRBJ2-1, with a tentative D call TRBD2 (6 bases). Germline CDR1 SGHRS, CDR2 YFSETQ. With 5 bases removed from V and 8 bases from J, the gap between germline ends came to 26 bases. The CDR3 is 17 amino acids. Written as DNA, the CDR3 is TGCGCCAGCAGTGAGCGGGCCGGGGGTACAGTGTGGGATGAGCAGTTCTTC. It codes for CASSERAGGTVWDEQFF.

This clone was seen just once. This chain connects TRBV5-4 to TRBJ2-3; D ambiguous. Trimming stripped 0 bases from V and 2 bases from J, with 10 bases between. The CDR3 has 15 residues. CDR1 is SGHNT and CDR2 is YYREEE in the germline V gene (reference sequence). CDR3 in amino acids: CASSLALADTDTQYF. CDR3 nucleotides: TGTGCCAGCAGCTTGGCCTTGGCAGACACAGATACGCAGTATTTT.

The chain has TRBV2 and TRBJ1-1; maybe TRBD1 (5 bases). CDR1 and CDR2 (germline): SNHLY, FYNNEI. Between the trimmed V and J ends, which lost 8 bases and 4 bases, there was a span of 14 bases. The CDR3 spans 13 residues. The chain's CDR3 is CASGIGRATEAFF. CDR3 bases: TGTGCCAGCGGCATCGGCAGGGCCACTGAAGCTTTCTTT.

J is TRBJ2-5 and V is TRBV5-1; TRBD2 matches at 11 bases. Per germline, CDR1 SGHRS and CDR2 YFSETQ. V lost 4 bases to trimming and J lost 5 bases; unmatched junction nucleotides: 10. CDR3 length equals 16 residues. In nucleotides, the CDR3 is TGCGCCAGCAGCCTGACGACTAGCGGGATCGGCGAGACCCAGTACTTC. Translating gives CASSLTTSGIGETQYF.

This clone was seen only a few times. J is TRBJ2-1 and V is TRBV2; D not resolved. The V end lost 8 bases, the J end lost 9 bases, and 14 bases lay between the germline ends. The CDR3 is 12 residues long. CDR1 and CDR2 from the germline V gene are SNHLY and FYNNEI. CDR3 coding DNA: TGTGCCAGCTTGGTCCTAGATTTTGAGCAGTTCTTC. Its translation is CASLVLDFEQFF. The full variable domain, completed using reference TRBV2 and TRBJ2-1, is EPEVTQTPSHQVTQMGQEVILRCVPISNHLYFYWYRQILGQKVEFLVSFYNNEISEKSEIFDDQFSVERPDGSNFTLKIRSTKLEDSAMYFCASLVLDFEQFFGPGTRLTVL.

The chain couples TRBV7-9 to TRBJ1-2, with D tentatively TRBD1 (5 bases). The CDR3 has 15 residues. Trimming removed 1 base from V and 8 bases from J, with 17 bases in between. The germline gives CDR1 SEHNR, CDR2 FQNEAQ (reference sequence). The CDR3 loop is CASSLEIGLSGGYTF. The CDR3, as DNA: TGTGCCAGCAGCTTAGAGATAGGTCTCTCAGGGGGCTACACCTTC.

The V and J genes are TRBV7-3 and TRBJ2-2; D is perhaps TRBD1 (5 bases). CDR1 SGHTA and CDR2 FQGTGA come from the germline V gene. This CDR3 is 13 amino acids long. V lost 1 base, J lost 6 bases, and 6 bases lay in between. This CDR3 is CASSLKGSGELFF. For the CDR3, the DNA is TGTGCCAGCAGCTTAAAGGGGTCCGGGGAGCTGTTTTTT.

This sequence joins TRBV29-1 and TRBJ2-3; possibly TRBD2 for D (6 bases). This CDR3 region has 11 residues. Germline V gene data show CDR1 as SQVTM and CDR2 as ANQGSEA. Trimming removed 6 bases from V and 5 bases from J, with 9 bases in between. CDR3 bases: TGCAGCGTGGAGGGCGGAGATACGCAGTATTTT. Amino acids: CSVEGGDTQYF.